One TCR beta chain is described in this entry. As yet, its antigen is unknown. The record originates from a study of OX40 agonist ivuxolimab in advanced cancers. Study information: Administration of intravenous ivuxolimab to patients occurred every 2 weeks at 0.01 to 10 mg/kg. The study enrolled dose-escalation patients with hepatocellular carcinoma, melanoma, renal cell or head and neck cancer. Regarding the study as a whole: At 0.1 to 3.0 mg/kg, clonal expansion of CD4+ and CD8+ blood T cells had occurred by week 6.

Enrollment shut out patients with autoimmune disease history or systemic immunosuppression. Using immunoSEQ multiplex PCR, the repertoire was profiled, and TCRdb retains in-frame clones only, with some absent. This table holds roughly 80,000 clones, about 81% found once. The sequencing used CD4+ or CD8+ T cells sorted from blood, collected in a trial of the OX40 agonist ivuxolimab. The clonotype was recovered from an adult with an advanced solid tumor such as melanoma, head and neck, liver or kidney cancer.

CDR3: CASSLESAGGRFF. The CDR3 DNA sequence: TGTGCCAGCAGCTTAGAGTCGGCGGGGGGACGGTTCTTC. The chain is built from TRBV11-2 and TRBJ2-1, with 8 bases matching TRBD2. Germline values: CDR1 SGHAT, CDR2 FQNNGV. J was trimmed by 15 bases and V by 0 bases; bases with no gene match: 7. The CDR3 extends over 13 amino acids. The full variable domain, with the rest looked up from reference TRBV11-2 and TRBJ2-1, is EAGVAQSPRYKIIEKRQSVAFWCNPISGHATLYWYQQILGQGPKLLIQFQNNGVVDDSQLPKDRFSAERLKGVDSTLKIQPAKLEDSAVYLCASSLESAGGRFFGPGTRLTVL.